What follows are 20 T cell receptor beta chains derived from one specimen sequenced in a study of cytomegalovirus exposure and HLA in healthy donors. PCR involved 60 Vbeta and 13 Jbeta primers. Sequencing used immunoSEQ multiplex PCR; TCRdb keeps in-frame clones, though not all of them. Counted here are roughly 130,000 clones, 80% to 85% occurring once; the ten biggest clones make up approximately 0.97%. Specimen: PBMCs. Receptors were obtained from a human donor in good health.

The chain has TRBV6-5 and TRBJ2-5; D may be TRBD1 (5 bases). The assigned J gene may be wrong: the sequence end matches TRBJ2-7 better. CDR3 length equals 12 residues. CDR1 and CDR2 (germline): MNHEY, SVGAGI. CDR3 nucleotides: TGTGCCAGCAGCTCAGACAGATACGAGCAGTACTTC. Its translation: CASSSDRYEQYF.

V gene TRBV5-8 combines with J gene TRBJ2-2; 8 bases map to TRBD2. Trimming took 4 bases from V and 0 from J; bases not matched to a gene: 8. The CDR3 loop spans 17 amino acids. Germline CDR1 SGHTS, CDR2 YDEGEE. The CDR3 region has the DNA TGTGCCAGCAGCCCGGGGGGGTTCGGGGCGAACACCGGGGAGCTGTTTTTT. This codes for CASSPGGFGANTGELFF. The entire variable domain, with the rest obtained from reference TRBV5-8 and TRBJ2-2, is as follows: EAGVTQSPTHLIKTRGQQATLRCSPISGHTSVYWYQQALGLGLQFLLWYDEGEERNRGNFPPRFSGRQFPNYSSELNVNALELEDSALYLCASSPGGFGANTGELFFGEGSRLTVL.

The chain uses TRBV14 and TRBJ2-2, with a possible D match to TRBD1 (6 bases). V lost 0 bases to trimming and J lost 8 bases, with 13 bases between them. The CDR3 loop spans 15 amino acids. Germline V CDR1 and CDR2: SGHDN, FVKESK. CDR3 in amino acids: CASSQDGTWLGELFF. DNA for the CDR3: TGTGCCAGCAGCCAAGACGGGACATGGTTAGGGGAGCTGTTTTTT.

The chain carries TRBV7-9 and TRBJ1-3; 7 nucleotides agree with TRBD1. In germline, CDR1 is SEHNR, CDR2 FQNEAQ (reference sequence). The CDR3 has 16 amino acids. Trimming at V came to 5 bases and at J to 2 bases, leaving 9 bases not matched to a gene. The CDR3, as DNA: TGTGCCAGCAGCCCGGACAGGTGGAGCGCTGGAAACACCATATATTTT. Translated, it gives CASSPDRWSAGNTIYF. Looking up the rest from reference TRBV7-9 and TRBJ1-3 gives the full variable domain: DTGVSQNPRHKITKRGQNVTFRCDPISEHNRLYWYRQTLGQGPEFLTYFQNEAQLEKSRLLSDRFSAERPKGSFSTLEIQRTEQGDSAMYLCASSPDRWSAGNTIYFGEGSWLTVV.

This clone was seen only once. The chain has TRBV15 and TRBJ1-6, with TRBD1 as a possible D gene (5 bases). The CDR3 is made up of 15 amino acids. Germline values: CDR1 LNHNV, CDR2 YYDKDF (reference sequence). V gave up 0 bases and J gave up 10 bases, with 13 bases separating them. Written as DNA, the CDR3 is TGTGCCACCAGCAGAGATATAGGGGAAGGATCACCCCTCCACTTT. Its translation is CATSRDIGEGSPLHF. Full variable domain (outside the CDR3, taken from reference TRBV15 and TRBJ1-6): DAMVIQNPRYQVTQFGKPVTLSCSQTLNHNVMYWYQQKSSQAPKLLFHYYDKDFNNEADTPDNFQSRRPNTSFCFLDIRSPGLGDTAMYLCATSRDIGEGSPLHFGNGTRLTVT.

V and J are TRBV7-2 and TRBJ2-7; the D is unclear. CDR1 and CDR2 from the germline V gene are SGHTA and FQGNSA. V lost 5 bases and J lost 2, with 13 bases in between. CDR3 size: 14 residues. DNA for the CDR3: TGTGCCAGCAGCCCCCGGGTCCTAACCTACGAGCAGTACTTC. This encodes CASSPRVLTYEQYF.

The CDR3 DNA reads TGTGCCAGTACCATGGGGACAGGGGCCAACGTCCTGACTTTC. It specifies CASTMGTGANVLTF. The gene calls are TRBV19 and TRBJ2-6, with D maybe TRBD1 (6 bases). With 7 bases removed from V and 4 bases from J, the gap between germline ends came to 11 bases. Germline CDR1 reads LNHDA; CDR2 reads SQIVND (reference sequence). The CDR3 extends over 14 amino acids.

The chain combines TRBV6-5 with TRBJ2-7; no reliable D call. Germline CDR1 MNHEY, CDR2 SVGAGI. This CDR3 is built from 11 residues. Trimming shortened V by 5 bases and J by 5 bases, and 7 bases separated the two germline ends. CDR3 coding DNA: TGTGCCAGCAGTGGGCTCGACGAGCAGTACTTC. Its protein product is CASSGLDEQYF.

The J gene is TRBJ2-2, the V gene TRBV18, with TRBD1 matching over 7 bases. V gave up 0 bases and J gave up 1 base; unmatched junction bases: 8. CDR3 length equals 18 residues. The V gene's germline CDR1 is KGHSH and CDR2 LQKENI. The CDR3 region is CASSPPISPGGNTGELFF. The CDR3 nucleotides read TGTGCCAGCTCACCACCGATATCCCCAGGGGGGAACACCGGGGAGCTGTTTTTT.

The chain links TRBV28 to TRBJ2-2; D perhaps matches TRBD2 (6 bases). Germline-derived CDR1 and CDR2 are MDHEN and SYDVKM. The CDR3 is made up of 13 amino acids. V lost 11 bases and J 4 bases, leaving 14 bases between the germline ends. CDR3 amino acids: CASGGFGTGELFF. In nucleotides, the CDR3 is TGTGCCTCTGGGGGGTTCGGCACCGGGGAGCTGTTTTTT.

The V call is TRBV5-1, the J call TRBJ2-3; D perhaps matches TRBD2 (5 bases). This CDR3 has 14 residues. Germline V lookup: CDR1 SGHRS, CDR2 YFSETQ. Trimming cost V 8 bases and J 1 base, with 14 bases left between them. CDR3 in DNA: TGCGCCAGTATGCTTGCGGGTGGCACAGATACGCAGTATTTT. It specifies CASMLAGGTDTQYF.

By share of the sample, this clone is medium-sized. The chain links TRBV4-1 to TRBJ1-1; D call uncertain. The germline CDR1 and CDR2 sequences are MGHRA and YSYEKL. Trimming shortened V by 1 base and J by 5 bases, and 14 bases separated the two germline ends. CDR3 length: 15 amino acids. CDR3 DNA sequence: TGCGCCAGCAGCCAAGCTTCCGGGAGTCAAACTGAAGCTTTCTTT. The encoded protein is CASSQASGSQTEAFF.

The sample holds one count of this clone. This rearrangement joins TRBV13 to TRBJ2-5; TRBD2 aligns across 9 bases. V was pared by 5 bases and J by 6 bases, with 13 bases of the junction left unmatched. The CDR3 has 16 residues. CDR1 is PRHDT and CDR2 is FYEKMQ in the germline V gene (reference sequence). The CDR3 sequence: CASSPRTSADSKTQYF. As DNA, the CDR3 is TGTGCCAGCAGCCCCCGGACTAGCGCGGATTCGAAGACCCAGTACTTC.

The chain combines TRBV27 with TRBJ1-1, with a possible D match to TRBD1 (5 bases). V was pared by 8 bases and J by 6 bases, with 10 bases between. This CDR3 is 11 amino acids long. Per the germline V gene, CDR1 is MNHEY and CDR2 is SMNVEV (reference sequence). CDR3 sequence: CASFLGAEAFF. Written as DNA, the CDR3 is TGTGCCAGCTTCCTAGGGGCTGAAGCTTTCTTT.

The CDR3: CASSPGQYNQPQHF. The DNA for the CDR3 is TGTGCCAGCAGCCCAGGACAGTACAATCAGCCCCAGCATTTT. The chain joins TRBV7-3 to TRBJ1-5, with TRBD1 as a possible D gene (6 bases). The CDR3 sequence is 14 residues long. Germline CDR1 is SGHTA and CDR2 is FQGTGA. Trimming stripped 5 bases from V and 3 bases from J, with 11 bases between.

The chain joins TRBV6-4 to TRBJ2-1, with D maybe TRBD2 (6 bases). This CDR3 has 16 amino acids. V was cut by 2 bases and J by 7 bases, with 18 bases left in between. CDR1 is MRHNA, CDR2 SNTAGT, per germline. CDR3 nucleotides: TGTGCCAGCAGTGACGGTCCTATGGTGGCGGGAAATGAGCAGTTCTTC. Protein sequence: CASSDGPMVAGNEQFF.

CDR3 sequence (DNA): TGTGCCAGCAGCTCCTCCCAAGGAGAAAGGCGCAATGAGCAGTTCTTC. It specifies CASSSSQGERRNEQFF. The rearrangement uses TRBV7-9 and TRBJ2-1; D uncertain. The CDR3 consists of 16 residues. The V gene's germline CDR1 is SEHNR and CDR2 FQNEAQ (reference sequence). V lost 4 bases and J 6 bases, leaving 19 bases between the germline ends.

This chain connects TRBV5-1 to TRBJ2-3; possibly TRBD2 for D (6 bases). This CDR3 spans 16 amino acids. V was shortened by 0 bases and J by 1 base, with 12 bases between the two germline ends. Germline loops: CDR1 SGHRS, CDR2 YFSETQ. This CDR3 reads CASSLEYGTGTDTQYF. DNA of the CDR3: TGCGCCAGCAGCTTGGAATATGGGACTGGCACAGATACGCAGTATTTT.

V usage is TRBV4-2 and J usage is TRBJ2-7; 13 bases are a match to TRBD2. Trimming took 4 bases from V and 2 from J; bases not matched to a gene: 17. The germline V gene has CDR1 LGHNA and CDR2 YNFKEQ. The CDR3 extends over 20 amino acids. CDR3 in amino acids: CASSRKGGRTSGGNPYEQYF. CDR3 nucleotide sequence: TGTGCCAGCAGCCGAAAAGGGGGCCGGACTAGCGGGGGAAACCCCTACGAGCAGTACTTC.

The chain carries TRBV19 and TRBJ2-7; 7 nucleotides match TRBD2. This CDR3 spans 15 amino acids. V dropped 3 bases and J dropped 3; count of bases not matched to a gene: 8. CDR1 is LNHDA and CDR2 is SQIVND in the germline V gene (reference sequence). CDR3 region: CASSIFLAADYEQYF. The CDR3 coding sequence is TGTGCCAGTAGTATCTTTCTAGCGGCCGACTACGAGCAGTACTTC.